This T cell receptor beta chain was profiled in a study of blood T cell repertoires in COVID-19. Study-level background: Some COVID-19 samples were acute and others convalescent; all came from the United States, Italy and Spain. Sample material is recorded as cDNA or gDNA derived from T cells, B-cell-depleted T cells, or PBMCs.

There are 14 residues in the CDR3. V shed 2 bases and J shed 3 bases, with 10 bases lying between them. Germline V gene lookup returns CDR1 LGHNA and CDR2 YSLEER. As handled by the study authors: Quantification of nucleated cells was approximated via reference gene primer amplification. Sequenced by immunoSEQ multiplex PCR; TCRdb stores in-frame clones only, minus some. The DNA gave D and trimming, while V, J and clone size come from that table. The repertoire has some 87,000 clones, around four fifths of them found once; the top ten carry 10% to 15%. Source material: peripheral blood. The clonotype comes from an older woman with active or convalescent COVID-19. This sequence joins TRBV4-3 and TRBJ1-2; no clear D. CDR3 loop: CASSQSTGYYGYTF. The CDR3 DNA reads as TGCGCCAGCAGCCAATCAACCGGGTACTATGGCTACACCTTC.